A single sample gave rise to the 11 T cell receptor beta chains below, sequenced in a study of blood T cells in healthy people across ages. Alongside a J-beta primer mix, a sample-barcoded 5' primer served in a second PCR lasting roughly 6 to 11 cycles. TCRdb ran MiXCR on the 5' RACE reads and lists one entry per CDR3 protein. The sample consists of around 520,000 distinct CDR3 sequences, approximately 26% of them appearing once. These data are also associated with another study on T cells of mothers and their children.

The specimen sequenced was blood. These receptors were obtained from a boy between 2 and 10 years old in good health.

V gene TRBV29-1 combines with J gene TRBJ2-7, with 9 bases lining up with TRBD1. The J segment lost 4 bases and the V segment lost 7 bases, leaving 8 bases of the junction unmatched. This CDR3 has 13 residues. Germline V gives CDR1 SQVTM, CDR2 ANQGSEA. The CDR3 loop reads CSANPGTGYEQYF. The CDR3 DNA sequence: TGCAGCGCTAACCCCGGGACAGGGTACGAGCAGTACTTC.

V gene TRBV2 combines with J gene TRBJ2-2, with 9 positions matching TRBD1. Germline CDR1 and CDR2: SNHLY and FYNNEI. J lost 6 bases, V lost 5 bases, and 7 bases had no gene match. CDR3 length: 15 residues. CDR3 DNA sequence: TGTGCCAGCAGTTTGCGGACAGGGGAAGCCGGGGAGCTGTTTTTT. Protein: CASSLRTGEAGELFF.

This clonotype was seen a handful of times. The chain carries TRBV15 and TRBJ2-3; the match to TRBD2 covers 10 bases. The trim removed 3 bases at V and 5 bases at J, leaving 14 bases unmatched. The CDR3 spans 18 residues. Germline V gives CDR1 LNHNV, CDR2 YYDKDF (reference sequence). CDR3 sequence reads: CATSSDRKSGRARDTQYF. The CDR3 DNA reads TGTGCCACCAGCAGCGACCGAAAAAGCGGGAGGGCCAGAGATACGCAGTATTTT.

This clonotype was seen more than once but under ten times. The chain carries TRBV6-5 and TRBJ2-7; 9 nucleotides line up with TRBD1. The CDR3 totals 14 residues. In germline, CDR1 is MNHEY, CDR2 SVGAGI. V was clipped by 6 bases and J by 7 bases; unmatched bases: 10. CDR3 bases: TGTGCCAGCAGCTGGAACAGGGGGCTAGGGGAGCAGTACTTC. It encodes CASSWNRGLGEQYF.

The chain uses TRBV20-1 and TRBJ1-2; D is undetermined. The V and J ends lost 3 bases and 7 bases respectively, with 15 bases between them. This CDR3 is built from 13 residues. Germline CDR1 reads DFQATT; CDR2 reads SNEGSKA (reference sequence). The CDR3 reads CSASRPSSPGYTF. In DNA form, the CDR3 reads TGCAGTGCTAGCCGACCGAGCTCCCCTGGCTACACCTTC.

V gene TRBV7-9 combines with J gene TRBJ1-2, with 7 bases that match TRBD1. CDR1 and CDR2 from the germline V gene are SEHNR and FQNEAQ (reference sequence). The CDR3 is 14 amino acids. V lost 5 bases to trimming and J lost 2 bases; unmatched junction nucleotides: 5. The CDR3 nucleotides are TGTGCCAGCAGCCAGGGACAGCCAAACTATGGCTACACCTTC. Protein: CASSQGQPNYGYTF.

This clonotype was recorded a few times. The J gene is TRBJ2-1, the V gene TRBV14, with TRBD2 identical over 11 bases. Germline CDR1 reads SGHDN; CDR2 reads FVKESK. This CDR3 region has 18 residues. The ends lost 0 bases at V and 7 bases at J; junction bases unmatched: 11. The CDR3 DNA sequence: TGTGCCAGCAGCCAAGAAGGGAGGACTAGCGGGCCGAGAAATGAGCAGTTCTTC. Protein sequence: CASSQEGRTSGPRNEQFF. The full variable domain, in which reference TRBV14 and TRBJ2-1 provide the parts outside the CDR3, is EAGVTQFPSHSVIEKGQTVTLRCDPISGHDNLYWYRRVMGKEIKFLLHFVKESKQDESGMPNNRFLAERTGGTYSTLKVQPAELEDSGVYFCASSQEGRTSGPRNEQFFGPGTRLTVL.

This clonotype appeared many times. The rearrangement links TRBV6-2 or TRBV6-3 to TRBJ2-4; D unresolved. From germline, CDR1 is MNHEY and CDR2 SVGEGT. V was clipped by 5 bases and J by 8 bases, with 16 bases between them. The CDR3 totals 14 residues. The CDR3 sequence is CASSALVKNDIQYF. CDR3 nucleotides: TGTGCCAGCAGTGCCCTCGTGAAAAATGACATTCAGTACTTC.

Only a few counts were recorded for this clonotype. The chain recombines TRBV6-6 with TRBJ2-1; a weak D match, TRBD1 (6 bases). Between the trimmed V and J ends, which lost 6 bases and 3 bases, there was a span of 12 bases. CDR1 MNHNY and CDR2 SVGAGI come from the germline V gene (reference sequence). This CDR3 contains 14 residues. CDR3 nucleotides: TGTGCCAGCAGCGAAGGGGGTGGCTACAATGAGCAGTTCTTC. This translates into CASSEGGGYNEQFF.

A few counts support this clonotype. The gene calls are TRBV18 and TRBJ2-5; no definite D call. The CDR3 totals 13 residues. Germline V gives CDR1 KGHSH, CDR2 LQKENI. V lost 3 bases and J lost 5, with 10 bases in between. In nucleotides, the CDR3 is TGTGCCAGCTCACCCAAGCTCCAGGAGACCCAGTACTTC. The encoded protein is CASSPKLQETQYF.

This clonotype was observed a few times. V gene TRBV20-1 combines with J gene TRBJ1-2; no firm D call. Germline assignment: CDR1 DFQATT and CDR2 SNEGSKA (reference sequence). V was trimmed by 0 bases and J by 4 bases, leaving 9 bases between them. The length of the CDR3 is 13 residues. The CDR3 loop is CSAREPGLYGYTF. The CDR3 DNA reads TGCAGTGCTAGAGAACCAGGCCTCTATGGCTACACCTTC.